This paragraph reports one T cell receptor beta chain. Its antigen is undetermined. Construction of the TCRbeta library involved unique molecular identifiers. Each CDR3 protein is one row after TCRdb ran MiXCR on the PCR reads. The data show about 350,000 distinct CDR3 sequences, roughly 15% seen once. V lost 4 bases to trimming and J lost 3 bases; unmatched junction nucleotides: 18. The CDR3 runs 18 residues. Per germline, CDR1 ENHRY and CDR2 SYGVKD. This entry is derived from a study of T-cell reconstitution after alpha-beta-depleted transplantation in children. Findings and caveats of the study: At around two months after transplant, the alpha-beta T cells were reportedly derived from several hundred expanded clones that came from non-depleted graft cells.

The chain employs TRBV10-3 and TRBJ2-7; 7 bases map to TRBD2. The receptor was derived from a male patient aged 2 to 9 who had a stem cell transplant for acute lymphoblastic leukemia, so the T cells may come from the graft donor. The sample in question was PBMCs, mostly from graft donor cells, obtained 360 days after TCRalphabeta/CD19-depleted stem cell transplant. CDR3 in DNA: TGTGCCATCAGTGGGGCCGAGACTAGCAAGTCCGCCCGCTACGAGCAGTACTTC. This encodes CAISGAETSKSARYEQYF.